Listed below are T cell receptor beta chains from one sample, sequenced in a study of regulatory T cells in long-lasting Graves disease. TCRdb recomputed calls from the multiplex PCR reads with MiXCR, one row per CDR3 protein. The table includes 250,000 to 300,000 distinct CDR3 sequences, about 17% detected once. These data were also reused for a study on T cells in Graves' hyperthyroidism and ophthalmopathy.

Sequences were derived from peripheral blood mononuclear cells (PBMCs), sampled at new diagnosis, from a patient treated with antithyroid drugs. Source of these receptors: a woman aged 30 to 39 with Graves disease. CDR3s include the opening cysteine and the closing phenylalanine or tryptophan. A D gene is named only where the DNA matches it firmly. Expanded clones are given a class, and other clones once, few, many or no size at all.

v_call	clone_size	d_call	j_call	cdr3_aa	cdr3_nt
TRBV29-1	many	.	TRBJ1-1	CSTQGSTEAFF	TGCAGCACACAGGGATCCACTGAAGCTTTCTTT
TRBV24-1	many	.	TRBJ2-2	CATSDRGDTGELFF	TGTGCCACCAGTGACAGGGGAGACACCGGGGAGCTGTTTTTT
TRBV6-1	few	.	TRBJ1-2	CASAAGSAYGYTF	TGTGCCAGCGCCGCCGGGAGCGCATATGGCTACACCTTC
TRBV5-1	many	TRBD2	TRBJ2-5	CASSLVASGAGETQYF	TGCGCCAGCAGCTTGGTGGCTAGCGGGGCTGGAGAGACCCAGTACTTC
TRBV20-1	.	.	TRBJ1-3	CSARAPQAGNTIYF	TGCAGTGCTAGAGCCCCCCAGGCTGGAAACACCATATATTTT
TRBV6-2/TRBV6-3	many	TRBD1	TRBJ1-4	CASSRQGEKLFF	TGTGCCAGCAGTCGACAGGGCGAAAAACTGTTTTTT
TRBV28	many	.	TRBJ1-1	CASRTGGVMNTEAFF	TGTGCCAGCAGGACCGGGGGGGTCATGAACACTGAAGCTTTCTTT
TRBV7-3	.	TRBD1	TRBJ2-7	CASSLTGQGSYEQYF	TGTGCCAGCAGCTTAACGGGACAGGGCTCCTACGAGCAGTACTTC
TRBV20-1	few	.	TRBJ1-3	CSARVTGSGNTIYF	TGCAGTGCTAGAGTTACCGGGTCTGGAAACACCATATATTTT
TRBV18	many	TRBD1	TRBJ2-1	CASSPRDRGSDEQFF	TGTGCCAGCTCACCACGGGACAGGGGTAGCGATGAGCAGTTCTTC
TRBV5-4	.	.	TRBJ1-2	CASSPTGTQVGGYTF	TGTGCCAGCAGCCCAACCGGGACCCAAGTTGGCGGCTACACCTTC
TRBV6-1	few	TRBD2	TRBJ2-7	CASKKGGSNEQYF	TGTGCCAGCAAGAAGGGAGGGAGCAACGAGCAGTACTTC
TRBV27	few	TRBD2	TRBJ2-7	CASSSHGLAGYEQYF	TGTGCCAGCAGTTCCCATGGACTAGCCGGCTACGAGCAGTACTTC
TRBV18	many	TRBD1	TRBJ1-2	CASSPRTGGHGYTF	TGTGCCAGCTCACCCCGGACAGGGGGCCATGGCTACACCTTC
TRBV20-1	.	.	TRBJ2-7	CSASIWQGAYEQYF	TGCAGTGCTTCCATCTGGCAGGGCGCCTACGAGCAGTACTTC
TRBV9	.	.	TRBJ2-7	CASSPSFDYEQYF	TGTGCCAGCAGCCCCAGCTTCGACTACGAGCAGTACTTC
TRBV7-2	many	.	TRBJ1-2	CASSFAGGYTF	TGTGCCAGCAGCTTTGCGGGTGGCTACACCTTC
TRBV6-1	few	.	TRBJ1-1	CASTYTRAEDTEAFF	TGTGCCAGCACCTATACCAGGGCTGAAGACACTGAAGCTTTCTTT
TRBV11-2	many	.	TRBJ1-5	CASSLEGINQPQHF	TGTGCCAGCAGCTTAGAGGGCATCAATCAGCCCCAGCATTTT
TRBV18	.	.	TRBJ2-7	CARSPGQGYEQYF	TGTGCCCGCTCACCAGGGCAGGGCTACGAGCAGTACTTC
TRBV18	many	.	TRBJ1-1	CASSPPATEAFF	TGTGCCAGCTCACCACCGGCCACTGAAGCTTTCTTT
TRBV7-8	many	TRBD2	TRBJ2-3	CASSVAGGPFDTQYF	TGTGCCAGCAGCGTGGCGGGGGGGCCATTTGATACGCAGTATTTT
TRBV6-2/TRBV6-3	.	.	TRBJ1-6	CASSGTRDSPLHF	TGTGCCAGCAGCGGGACTCGCGATTCACCCCTCCACTTT
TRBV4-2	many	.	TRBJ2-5	CASSQGRSNQETQYF	TGTGCCAGCAGCCAAGGTCGATCAAATCAAGAGACCCAGTACTTC
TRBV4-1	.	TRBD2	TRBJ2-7	CASSHGGGQADSYEQYF	TGCGCCAGCAGCCACGGGGGGGGGCAAGCGGACTCCTACGAGCAGTACTTC
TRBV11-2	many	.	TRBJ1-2	CASSLDGAAHGYTF	TGTGCCAGCAGCTTAGACGGCGCAGCCCATGGCTACACCTTC
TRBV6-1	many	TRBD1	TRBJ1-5	CASSTPGQVNQPQHF	TGTGCCAGCAGTACACCGGGACAGGTGAATCAGCCCCAGCATTTT
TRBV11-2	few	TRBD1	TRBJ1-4	CASSRAGTGTEKPFF	TGTGCCAGCAGCAGAGCCGGGACAGGGACCGAAAAACCGTTTTTT
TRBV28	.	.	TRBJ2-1	CASSSVVGLVEQFF	TGTGCCAGCAGTTCAGTGGTAGGTCTGGTTGAGCAGTTCTTC
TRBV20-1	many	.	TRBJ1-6	CSAQVWAENSPLHF	TGCAGTGCCCAGGTGTGGGCCGAGAATTCACCCCTCCACTTT
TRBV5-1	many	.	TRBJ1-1	CASSLVGTANTEAFF	TGCGCCAGCAGCTTGGTTGGTACAGCGAACACTGAAGCTTTCTTT
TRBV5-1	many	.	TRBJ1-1	CASRPPGNTEAFF	TGTGCCAGCAGACCTCCTGGGAACACTGAAGCTTTCTTT
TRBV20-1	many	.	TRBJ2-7	CSACSSVNEQYF	TGCAGTGCTTGTAGCAGTGTCAACGAGCAGTACTTC
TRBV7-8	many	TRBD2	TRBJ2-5	CASSLRLAGGTHQETQYF	TGTGCCAGCAGCTTAAGACTAGCGGGGGGCACACACCAAGAGACCCAGTACTTC
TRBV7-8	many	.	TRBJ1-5	CASSFTPRQPQHF	TGTGCCAGCAGCTTCACCCCCCGACAGCCCCAGCATTTT
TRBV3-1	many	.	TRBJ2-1	CASSQAEAALFF	TGTGCCAGCAGCCAAGCCGAAGCGGCGCTGTTCTTC
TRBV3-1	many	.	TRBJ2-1	CASSHLLGNEQFF	TGTGCCAGCAGCCACCTTTTAGGGAATGAGCAGTTCTTC
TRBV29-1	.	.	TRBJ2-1	CSVAAKPGNEQFF	TGCAGCGTTGCAGCGAAGCCTGGGAATGAGCAGTTCTTC
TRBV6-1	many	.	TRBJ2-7	CASRAPGSKGTYEQYF	TGTGCCAGCAGAGCTCCGGGGTCAAAAGGGACCTACGAGCAGTACTTC
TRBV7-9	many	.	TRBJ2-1	CASSPKSSYNEQFF	TGTGCCAGCAGCCCGAAGAGCTCCTACAATGAGCAGTTCTTC
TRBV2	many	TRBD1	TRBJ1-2	CASSEMTGLYGYTF	TGTGCCAGCAGTGAAATGACAGGGCTCTATGGCTACACCTTC
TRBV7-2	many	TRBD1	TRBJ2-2	CASSRRTGLNTGELFF	TGTGCCAGCAGCCGACGGACAGGCTTGAACACCGGGGAGCTGTTTTTT
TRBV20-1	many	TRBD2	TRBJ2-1	CSARDWGSGGAFGEQFF	TGCAGTGCTAGAGATTGGGGTAGCGGGGGGGCCTTTGGTGAGCAGTTCTTC
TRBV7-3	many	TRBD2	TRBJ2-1	CASSLSAGGPNEQFF	TGTGCCAGCAGCTTATCGGCGGGGGGGCCGAATGAGCAGTTCTTC
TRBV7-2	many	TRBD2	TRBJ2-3	CASMPSRDYAPDTQYF	TGTGCCAGCATGCCATCCAGGGACTACGCCCCAGATACGCAGTATTTT
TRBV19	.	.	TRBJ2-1	CASRVQGHDEQFF	TGTGCCAGTAGAGTCCAGGGACATGACGAGCAGTTCTTC
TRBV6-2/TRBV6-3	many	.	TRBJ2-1	CASSYVGNEQFF	TGTGCCAGCAGTTACGTGGGCAATGAGCAGTTCTTC
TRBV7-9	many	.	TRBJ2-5	CASRRGGTETQYF	TGTGCCAGCAGGAGAGGAGGTACAGAGACCCAGTACTTC
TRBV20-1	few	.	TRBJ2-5	CSAHRGAARETQYF	TGCAGTGCTCACCGCGGGGCAGCACGAGAGACCCAGTACTTC
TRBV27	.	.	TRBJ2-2	CASRLPGTSTGELFF	TGTGCCAGCAGGCTCCCCGGGACTTCTACCGGGGAGCTGTTTTTT
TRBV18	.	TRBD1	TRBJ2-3	CASSTGTGVDTDTQYF	TGTGCCAGCTCAACCGGGACAGGGGTTGACACAGATACGCAGTATTTT
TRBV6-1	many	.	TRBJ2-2	CASSVAYNTGELFF	TGTGCCAGCAGCGTAGCGTATAACACCGGGGAGCTGTTTTTT
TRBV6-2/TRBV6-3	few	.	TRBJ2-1	CASSYADTYNEQFF	TGTGCCAGCAGTTACGCGGACACATACAATGAGCAGTTCTTC